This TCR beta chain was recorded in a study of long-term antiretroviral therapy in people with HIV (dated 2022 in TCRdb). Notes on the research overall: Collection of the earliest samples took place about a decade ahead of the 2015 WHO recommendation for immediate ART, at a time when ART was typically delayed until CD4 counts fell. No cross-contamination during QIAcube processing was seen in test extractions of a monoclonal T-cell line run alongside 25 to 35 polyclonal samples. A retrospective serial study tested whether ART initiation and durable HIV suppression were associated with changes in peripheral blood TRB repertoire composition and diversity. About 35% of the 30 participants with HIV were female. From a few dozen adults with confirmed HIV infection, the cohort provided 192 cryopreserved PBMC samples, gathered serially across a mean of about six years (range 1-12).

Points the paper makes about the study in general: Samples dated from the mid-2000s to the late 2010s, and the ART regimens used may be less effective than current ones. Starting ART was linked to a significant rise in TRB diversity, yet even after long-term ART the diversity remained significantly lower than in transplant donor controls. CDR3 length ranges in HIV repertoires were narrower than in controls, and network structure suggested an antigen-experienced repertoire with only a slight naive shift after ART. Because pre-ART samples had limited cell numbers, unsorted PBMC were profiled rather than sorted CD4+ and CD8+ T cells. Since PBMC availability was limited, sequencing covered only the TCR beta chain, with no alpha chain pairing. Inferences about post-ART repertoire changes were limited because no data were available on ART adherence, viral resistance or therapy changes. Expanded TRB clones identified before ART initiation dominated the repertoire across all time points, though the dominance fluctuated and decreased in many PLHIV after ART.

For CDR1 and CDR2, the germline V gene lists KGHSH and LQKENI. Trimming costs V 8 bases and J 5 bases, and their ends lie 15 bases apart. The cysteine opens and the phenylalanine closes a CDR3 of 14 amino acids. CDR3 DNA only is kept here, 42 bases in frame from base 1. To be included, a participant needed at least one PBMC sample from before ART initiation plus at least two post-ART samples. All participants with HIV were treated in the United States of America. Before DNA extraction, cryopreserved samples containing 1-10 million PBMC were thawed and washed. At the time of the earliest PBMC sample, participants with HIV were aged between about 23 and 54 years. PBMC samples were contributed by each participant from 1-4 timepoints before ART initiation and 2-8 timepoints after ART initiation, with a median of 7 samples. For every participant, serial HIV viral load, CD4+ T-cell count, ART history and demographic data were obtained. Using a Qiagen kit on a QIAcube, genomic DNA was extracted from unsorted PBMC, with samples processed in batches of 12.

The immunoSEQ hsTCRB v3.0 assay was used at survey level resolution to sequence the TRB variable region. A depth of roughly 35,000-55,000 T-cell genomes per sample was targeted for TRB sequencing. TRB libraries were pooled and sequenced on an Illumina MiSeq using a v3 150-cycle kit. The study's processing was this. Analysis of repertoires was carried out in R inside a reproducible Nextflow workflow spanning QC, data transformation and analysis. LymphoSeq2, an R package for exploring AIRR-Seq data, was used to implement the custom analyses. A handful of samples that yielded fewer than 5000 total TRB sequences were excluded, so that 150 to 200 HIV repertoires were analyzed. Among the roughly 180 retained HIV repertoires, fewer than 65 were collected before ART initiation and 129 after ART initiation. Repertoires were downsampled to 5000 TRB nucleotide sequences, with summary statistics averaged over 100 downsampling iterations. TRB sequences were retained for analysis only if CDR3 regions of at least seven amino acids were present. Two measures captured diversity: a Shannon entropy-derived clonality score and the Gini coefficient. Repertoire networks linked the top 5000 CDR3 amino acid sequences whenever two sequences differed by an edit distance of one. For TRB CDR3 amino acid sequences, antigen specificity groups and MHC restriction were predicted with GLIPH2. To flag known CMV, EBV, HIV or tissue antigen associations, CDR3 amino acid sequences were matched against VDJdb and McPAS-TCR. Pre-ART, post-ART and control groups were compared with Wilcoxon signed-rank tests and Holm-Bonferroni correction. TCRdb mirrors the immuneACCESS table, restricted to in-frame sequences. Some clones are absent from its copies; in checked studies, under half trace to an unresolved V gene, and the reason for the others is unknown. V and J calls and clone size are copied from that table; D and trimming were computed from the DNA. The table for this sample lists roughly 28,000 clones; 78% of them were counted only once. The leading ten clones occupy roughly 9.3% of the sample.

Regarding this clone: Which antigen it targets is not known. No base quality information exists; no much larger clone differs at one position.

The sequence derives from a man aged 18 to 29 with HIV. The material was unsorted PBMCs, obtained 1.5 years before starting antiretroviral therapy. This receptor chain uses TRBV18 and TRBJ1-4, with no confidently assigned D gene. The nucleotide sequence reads TGTGCCAGCCATCAGGACCCCGCAAATGAAAAACTGTTTTTT. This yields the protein CASHQDPANEKLFF. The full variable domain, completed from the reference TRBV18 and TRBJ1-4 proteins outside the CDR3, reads NAGVMQNPRHLVRRRGQEARLRCSPMKGHSHVYWYRQLPEEGLKFMVYLQKENIIDESGMPKERFSAEFPKEGPSILRIQQVVRGDSAAYFCASHQDPANEKLFFGSGTQLSVL.